The next 8 T cell receptor beta chains were all read from a single sample in a study of blood T cell repertoires in COVID-19. Here immunoSEQ multiplex PCR was the method, and the copy in TCRdb shows in-frame clones only, minus some. The sample holds some 150,000 clones, over 60% seen once. Material: PBMCs or T cells enriched from blood (not recorded which). The receptor set was obtained from a woman in her forties or fifties who had recovered from COVID-19.

The CDR3, as DNA: TGTGCCAGCAGCTTTACGGGTTCAACGGCAGATACGCAGTATTTT. Translation: CASSFTGSTADTQYF. This chain joins TRBV7-3 and TRBJ2-3; unclear D gene. The length of the CDR3 is 15 residues. Germline V gives CDR1 SGHTA, CDR2 FQGTGA. Trimming removed 3 bases from V and 4 bases from J, with 14 bases in between.

This clone was picked up a small number of times. The rearrangement uses TRBV27 and TRBJ2-2, with TRBD2 identical over 12 bases. Trimming cost V 6 bases and J 4 bases; bases outside gene matches: 3. The CDR3 spans 15 residues. CDR1 and CDR2 (germline): MNHEY, SMNVEV (reference sequence). The CDR3 protein is CASRGLAGSTGELFF. As DNA, the CDR3 is TGTGCCAGCAGGGGACTAGCGGGTTCCACCGGGGAGCTGTTTTTT.

This clone was seen once. This chain links TRBV12-3 or TRBV12-4 with TRBJ1-1, with 8 positions matching TRBD1. The CDR3 extends over 12 amino acids. V dropped 5 bases and J dropped 5; count of bases not matched to a gene: 1. This CDR3 reads CASSGTGTEAFF. CDR3 coding DNA: TGTGCCAGCAGTGGGACAGGTACTGAAGCTTTCTTT.

This rearrangement joins TRBV14 to TRBJ2-2, with D possibly matching TRBD2 (6 bases). In germline, CDR1 is SGHDN, CDR2 FVKESK. Deletions cut 0 bases from V and 1 base from J, with 12 bases between. The CDR3 is made up of 17 amino acids. The CDR3: CASSQDPGEVNTGELFF. The CDR3 DNA follows: TGTGCCAGCAGCCAAGATCCGGGGGAGGTGAACACCGGGGAGCTGTTTTTT. Full variable domain (outside the CDR3, taken from reference TRBV14 and TRBJ2-2): EAGVTQFPSHSVIEKGQTVTLRCDPISGHDNLYWYRRVMGKEIKFLLHFVKESKQDESGMPNNRFLAERTGGTYSTLKVQPAELEDSGVYFCASSQDPGEVNTGELFFGEGSRLTVL.

V and J are TRBV7-8 and TRBJ1-3; D unresolved. Germline CDR1 is SGHVS and CDR2 is FQNEAQ. Trimming took off 2 bases at V and 4 bases at J, with 6 bases between the two ends. This CDR3 has 13 residues. CDR3 amino acids: CASSLYMGNTIYF. The CDR3, as DNA: TGTGCCAGCAGCTTATATATGGGAAACACCATATATTTT.

The rearrangement joins TRBV28 to TRBJ2-7, with D perhaps matching TRBD1 (6 bases). The germline V gene has CDR1 MDHEN and CDR2 SYDVKM. Between the trimmed V and J ends, which lost 6 bases and 6 bases, there was a span of 21 bases. The CDR3 consists of 15 residues. The CDR3 DNA sequence: TGTGCCAGCAGGAGATTGGACAGACTCTACGGCGAGCAGTACTTC. Amino acids: CASRRLDRLYGEQYF.

The DNA of the CDR3 is TGTGCCATCAGTGACCGCCTAGCGGGGGAAACGATAGGCTCAGATACGCAGTATTTT. As protein: CAISDRLAGETIGSDTQYF. The chain couples TRBV10-3 to TRBJ2-3; TRBD2 matches 10 bases. The CDR3 extends over 19 amino acids. V was clipped by 3 bases and J by 4 bases; unmatched bases: 16. Germline assignment: CDR1 ENHRY and CDR2 SYGVKD.

The J gene is TRBJ2-7, the V gene TRBV29-1; D perhaps matches TRBD2 (5 bases). The V end lost 0 bases, the J end lost 3 bases, and 6 bases lay between the germline ends. In germline, CDR1 is SQVTM, CDR2 ANQGSEA. The CDR3 has 12 residues. This CDR3 is CSVEESGYEQYF. The CDR3 coding sequence is TGCAGCGTTGAAGAGAGCGGCTACGAGCAGTACTTC.